The next 14 T cell receptor beta chains were all read from a single sample in a study of OX40 agonist ivuxolimab in advanced cancers. The table came from immunoSEQ multiplex PCR; TCRdb's copy has only in-frame clones and leaves some out. The data hold about 71,000 clones, with approximately 78% observed a single time. The material sequenced was CD4+ or CD8+ T cells sorted from blood, taken in a trial of the OX40 agonist ivuxolimab. The source is an adult with an advanced solid tumor such as melanoma, head and neck, liver or kidney cancer.

The rearrangement links TRBV7-2 to TRBJ2-2, with unresolved D. V lost 3 bases and J 4 bases, leaving 9 bases between the germline ends. CDR1 SGHTA and CDR2 FQGNSA come from the germline V gene. The CDR3 is 14 residues long. The DNA of the CDR3 is TGTGCCAGCAGCTTGGGTGTTGCCACCGGGGAGCTGTTTTTT. Its translation: CASSLGVATGELFF.

The gene calls are TRBV6-5 and TRBJ2-2; D gene ambiguous. The CDR3 runs 13 residues. In germline, CDR1 is MNHEY, CDR2 SVGAGI. The germline V and J ends were trimmed by 7 bases and 0 bases, with 6 bases remaining between them. Here the CDR3 reads CASMAANTGELFF. CDR3 coding DNA: TGTGCCAGCATGGCAGCGAACACCGGGGAGCTGTTTTTT.

This chain uses TRBV23-1 with TRBJ2-3; 7 bases agree with TRBD1. TRBV23-1 is designated an ORF whose function remains uncertain. This CDR3 has 16 amino acids. J gave up 2 bases and V 0 bases, and 5 bases lay outside the gene matches. The chain's CDR3 is CASSQSVGQITDTQYF. Here the CDR3 DNA reads TGCGCCAGCAGTCAATCTGTGGGACAGATCACAGATACGCAGTATTTT.

The chain is built from TRBV2 and TRBJ2-3, with D tentatively TRBD2 (6 bases). This CDR3 is 14 amino acids long. The germline V and J ends were trimmed by 8 bases and 3 bases, with 15 bases remaining between them. Germline V gives CDR1 SNHLY, CDR2 FYNNEI. CDR3 protein: CASGAGLDTDTQYF. CDR3 DNA: TGTGCCAGCGGCGCGGGGCTCGATACAGATACGCAGTATTTT.

This chain joins TRBV7-2 and TRBJ2-5, with D unclear. CDR1 is SGHTA and CDR2 is FQGNSA in the germline V gene. Between the trimmed V and J ends, which lost 1 base and 9 bases, there was a span of 21 bases. The CDR3 covers 16 residues. The CDR3 loop reads CASSLGAGTLRGAQYF. CDR3 bases: TGTGCCAGCAGCTTAGGGGCAGGCACTCTGCGTGGGGCCCAGTACTTC.

V and J are TRBV4-1 and TRBJ1-3, with D possibly being TRBD1 (5 bases). V was cut by 0 bases and J by 4 bases, with 10 bases left in between. Germline V gives CDR1 MGHRA, CDR2 YSYEKL. CDR3 size: 15 residues. The CDR3 reads CASSQDRGAGNTIYF. The CDR3 coding sequence is TGCGCCAGCAGCCAAGATAGAGGGGCGGGAAACACCATATATTTT.

The chain combines TRBV30 with TRBJ2-7; D remains unclear. Germline V gives CDR1 GTSNPN, CDR2 SVGIG (reference sequence). The V and J ends lost 2 bases and 6 bases respectively, with 11 bases between them. The CDR3 loop spans 12 amino acids. The CDR3 nucleotides read TGTGCCTGGAGTCGCCTTTACGGCGAGCAGTACTTC. Its translation is CAWSRLYGEQYF.

The chain links TRBV5-5 to TRBJ2-7, with D perhaps TRBD2 (5 bases). The CDR3 spans 14 residues. Between the trimmed V and J ends, which lost 4 bases and 3 bases, there was a span of 14 bases. Germline V gene lookup returns CDR1 SGHKS and CDR2 YYEKEE (reference sequence). In DNA form, the CDR3 reads TGTGCCAGCAGCCAAGAGGGTGCTTACTACGAGCAGTACTTC. Protein product: CASSQEGAYYEQYF.

In DNA, the CDR3 is TGTGCCATCAGTGAGCAAAACAGGGCAACTAATGAAAAACTGTTTTTT. It encodes CAISEQNRATNEKLFF. The rearrangement uses TRBV10-3 and TRBJ1-4, with D possibly being TRBD1 (6 bases). CDR3 length: 16 amino acids. V lost 2 bases to trimming and J lost 0 bases, with 10 bases between them. Germline V lookup: CDR1 ENHRY, CDR2 SYGVKD.

This rearrangement joins TRBV4-1 to TRBJ2-5, with a tentative D call TRBD2 (5 bases). Looked up from germline, CDR1 is MGHRA and CDR2 is YSYEKL. V was clipped by 4 bases and J by 4 bases, with 13 bases between them. CDR3 length: 14 amino acids. The CDR3 spells CASSLFLGGETQYF. CDR3 coding DNA: TGCGCCAGCAGCCTCTTCTTAGGAGGAGAGACCCAGTACTTC.

This rearrangement joins TRBV13 to TRBJ2-7; 10 bases agree with TRBD2. The CDR3 extends over 17 amino acids. Germline V gene data show CDR1 as PRHDT and CDR2 as FYEKMQ (reference sequence). Trimming removed 2 bases from V and 1 base from J; junction bases left unmatched: 8. The CDR3: CASSLSLAGVRSYEQYF. The CDR3 nucleotides are TGTGCCAGCAGCTTAAGCCTAGCGGGAGTTCGGTCCTACGAGCAGTACTTC.

The J gene is TRBJ2-3, the V gene TRBV6-1, with no clear D. This CDR3 contains 11 residues. Per germline, CDR1 MNHNS and CDR2 SASEGT. V was clipped by 5 bases and J by 5 bases, with 5 bases between them. The CDR3 here is CASSLGDTQYF. Here the CDR3 DNA reads TGTGCCAGCAGTCTGGGAGATACGCAGTATTTT.

The chain joins TRBV18 to TRBJ2-7; the D gene could be TRBD1 or TRBD2 (6 bases each). Trimming shortened V by 4 bases and J by 5 bases, and 27 bases separated the two germline ends. The CDR3 has 18 amino acids. The V gene's germline CDR1 is KGHSH and CDR2 LQKENI. CDR3 in amino acids: CASSRPRPRDNIWHEQYF. CDR3 in DNA: TGTGCCAGCTCACGTCCCCGTCCGCGGGACAATATCTGGCACGAGCAGTACTTC.

This chain connects TRBV10-3 to TRBJ1-2; no clear D gene. The CDR3 runs to 13 residues. Germline CDR1 and CDR2: ENHRY and SYGVKD. The V gene lost 4 bases and the J gene lost 6 bases, with 12 bases spanning the gap. For the CDR3, the DNA is TGTGCCATCAGTGTATTGCAGGCCGATGGCTACACCTTC. Residues: CAISVLQADGYTF.